These 5 T cell receptor beta chains share one sample of origin, sequenced in a study of blood T cell repertoires in COVID-19. Libraries were prepared by immunoSEQ multiplex PCR; TCRdb keeps only in-frame clonotypes and omits some of them. The table lists about 190,000 clones, over 60% of them singletons. Sequencing input: peripheral blood. These receptors all come from a woman between 65 and 79 years old with acute or convalescent COVID-19.

The chain employs TRBV2 and TRBJ1-5, with 7 bases aligning to TRBD1. The CDR3 runs 16 residues. Germline V gene lookup returns CDR1 SNHLY and CDR2 FYNNEI. Germline trimming cut 6 bases from V and 3 bases from J; bases unmatched to any gene: 11. CDR3 residues: CASSGLPGQFNQPQHF. CDR3 nucleotide sequence: TGTGCCAGCAGCGGACTGCCGGGACAGTTCAATCAGCCCCAGCATTTT.

This clone appeared once. This chain joins TRBV18 and TRBJ2-3, with D unclear. Germline assignment: CDR1 KGHSH and CDR2 LQKENI. This CDR3 is built from 13 residues. Trimming stripped 3 bases from V and 1 base from J, with 5 bases between. CDR3 residues: CASSPTGTDTQYF. The DNA for the CDR3 is TGTGCCAGCTCACCTACGGGCACAGATACGCAGTATTTT.

The chain employs TRBV6-6 and TRBJ2-2; 9 nucleotides agree with TRBD1. The CDR3 is made up of 16 amino acids. Germline-derived CDR1 and CDR2 are MNHNY and SVGAGI (reference sequence). After removal of 2 bases from V and 2 bases from J, the junction contained 3 bases not matched to a gene. CDR3 protein: CASSYGQGRNTGELFF. CDR3 sequence (DNA): TGTGCCAGCAGTTACGGACAGGGGAGAAACACCGGGGAGCTGTTTTTT.

V gene TRBV5-1 combines with J gene TRBJ2-1; the match to TRBD1 covers 10 bases. The ends lost 4 bases at V and 9 bases at J; junction bases unmatched: 19. This CDR3 comprises 18 residues. The germline gives CDR1 SGHRS, CDR2 YFSETQ. CDR3 in amino acids: CASSLGQGRLIQVREQFF. The CDR3, as DNA: TGCGCCAGCAGCCTGGGACAGGGGCGGCTGATTCAGGTCCGTGAGCAGTTCTTC.

The chain employs TRBV5-6 and TRBJ2-1; possible D gene TRBD1, 6 bases. CDR1 is SGHDT, CDR2 YYEEEE, per germline. CDR3 length equals 15 residues. Trimming took off 4 bases at V and 8 bases at J, with 19 bases between the two ends. The chain's CDR3 is CASSALQQGADEQFF. The CDR3 region has the DNA TGTGCCAGCAGCGCCCTGCAACAGGGCGCCGATGAGCAGTTCTTC.